These 7 T cell receptor beta chains came from one sample sequenced in a study of regulatory T cells in long-lasting Graves disease. Time point defined: persistent/refractory GD, antithyroid drugs over 5 years with positive TRAb. Extracted RNA from PBMCs served as the source of the TCR library. Through Arm-PCR of CDR3 regions and iRepertoire HTBI primers, TCR beta libraries were built. One entry per CDR3 protein results from TCRdb running MiXCR on the multiplex PCR reads. The data contain a few hundred thousand distinct CDR3 sequences, 20% to 25% of them singletons. Sample: peripheral blood mononuclear cells (PBMCs), taken when the disease was refractory, from a patient treated with antithyroid drugs. The receptor source for this set is a middle-aged woman with Graves disease.

There are a few counts of this clonotype. The gene calls are TRBV3-1 and TRBJ1-1; 9 positions match TRBD1. The junction had 7 bases not matched to a gene; V was cut back by 6 bases and J by 8 bases. Germline CDR1 and CDR2: LGHDT and YNNKEL (reference sequence). The CDR3 is made up of 13 amino acids. CDR3 sequence (DNA): TGTGCCAGCAGGCGCGGAGGACAGGGGGAAGCTTTCTTT. As protein: CASRRGGQGEAFF. The complete variable domain, with remaining parts taken from reference TRBV3-1 and TRBJ1-1, reads DTAVSQTPKYLVTQMGNDKSIKCEQNLGHDTMYWYKQDSKKFLKIMFSYNNKELIINETVPNRFSPKSPDKAHLNLHINSLELGDSAVYFCASRRGGQGEAFFGQGTRLTVV.

Turning to this clonotype: A much larger clone lies one base from this, so it may be a read error. The chain uses TRBV28 and TRBJ1-5; D is unclear. The CDR3 extends over 14 amino acids. CDR1 and CDR2 from the germline V gene are MDHEN and SYDVKM. CDR3 protein: CASRWNLGNQPRHF. CDR3 bases: TGTGCCAGCAGGTGGAACCTGGGCAATCAGCCCCGGCATTTT.

The sample holds a few counts of this clonotype. CDR3 in DNA: TGCGCCAGCAGCTTGATTAAGGGACTTCAATCCTACAATGAGCAGTTCTTC. Protein: CASSLIKGLQSYNEQFF. The chain links TRBV5-1 to TRBJ2-1; weak D call: TRBD2 (6 bases). CDR1 and CDR2 from the germline V gene are SGHRS and YFSETQ. The V end was cut by 1 base, the J end by 1 base, with 15 bases between. CDR3 size: 17 residues.

This clonotype showed up just a few times. The chain carries TRBV30 and TRBJ2-5; D not resolved. The ends were cut back, 2 bases at V and 5 bases at J, with 9 bases in the middle. The germline gives CDR1 GTSNPN, CDR2 SVGIG (reference sequence). The CDR3 contains 12 residues. The CDR3 spells CAWSMGWETQYF. CDR3 DNA: TGTGCCTGGAGTATGGGGTGGGAGACCCAGTACTTC.

The gene calls are TRBV12-3 or TRBV12-4 and TRBJ2-1; no clear D. The V end lost 6 bases, the J end lost 10 bases, and 10 bases lay between the germline ends. The CDR3 extends over 11 amino acids. The CDR3 DNA follows: TGTGCCAGCAGCCCCGACGGGGAGCAGTTCTTC. It codes for CASSPDGEQFF.

At least ten counts were recorded for this clonotype. This sequence joins TRBV27 and TRBJ1-2; 8 bases are shared with TRBD1. V lost 6 bases to trimming and J lost 8 bases; unmatched junction nucleotides: 20. The CDR3 totals 17 residues. Germline assignment: CDR1 MNHEY and CDR2 SMNVEV (reference sequence). The CDR3 sequence: CASRDRPRRGLSGGYTF. CDR3 sequence (DNA): TGTGCCAGCAGAGACCGCCCTCGCAGGGGGCTATCGGGCGGCTACACCTTC.

The J gene is TRBJ2-6, the V gene TRBV28; D is ambiguous. Germline CDR1 is MDHEN and CDR2 is SYDVKM. V shed 4 bases and J shed 0 bases, with 7 bases lying between them. The CDR3 covers 15 residues. CDR3 DNA sequence: TGTGCCAGCAGTTCTCATTACTCTGGGGCCAACGTCCTGACTTTC. Translation gives CASSSHYSGANVLTF.